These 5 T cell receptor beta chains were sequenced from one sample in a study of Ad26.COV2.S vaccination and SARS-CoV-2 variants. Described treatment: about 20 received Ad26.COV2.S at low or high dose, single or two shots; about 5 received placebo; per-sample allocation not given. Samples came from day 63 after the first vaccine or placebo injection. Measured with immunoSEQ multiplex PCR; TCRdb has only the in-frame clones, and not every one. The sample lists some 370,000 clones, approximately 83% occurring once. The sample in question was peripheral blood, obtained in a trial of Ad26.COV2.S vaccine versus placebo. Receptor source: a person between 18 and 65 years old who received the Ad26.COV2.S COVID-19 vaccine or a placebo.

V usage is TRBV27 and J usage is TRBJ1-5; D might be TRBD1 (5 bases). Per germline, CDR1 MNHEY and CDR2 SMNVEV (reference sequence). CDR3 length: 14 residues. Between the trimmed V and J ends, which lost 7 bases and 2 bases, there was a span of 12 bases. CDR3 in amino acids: CASIWGGGNQPQHF. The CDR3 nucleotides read TGTGCCAGCATTTGGGGGGGTGGCAATCAGCCCCAGCATTTT.

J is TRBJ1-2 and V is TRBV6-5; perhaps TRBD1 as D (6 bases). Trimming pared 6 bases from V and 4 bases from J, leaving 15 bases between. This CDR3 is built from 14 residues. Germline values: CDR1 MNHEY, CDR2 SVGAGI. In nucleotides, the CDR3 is TGTGCCAGCAGCGCCGCGGGGGGCCTCTATGGCTACACCTTC. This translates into CASSAAGGLYGYTF.

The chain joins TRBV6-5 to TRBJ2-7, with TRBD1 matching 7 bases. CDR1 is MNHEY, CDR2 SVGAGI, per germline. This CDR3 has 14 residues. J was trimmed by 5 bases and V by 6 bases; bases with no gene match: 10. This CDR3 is CASRYQTGVHEQYF. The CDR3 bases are TGTGCCAGCAGGTACCAAACAGGGGTACACGAGCAGTACTTC.

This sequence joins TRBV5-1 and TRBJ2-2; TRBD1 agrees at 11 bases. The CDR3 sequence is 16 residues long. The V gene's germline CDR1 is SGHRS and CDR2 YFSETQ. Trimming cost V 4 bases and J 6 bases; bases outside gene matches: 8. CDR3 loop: CASSGARTGGPGELFF. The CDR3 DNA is TGCGCCAGCAGCGGAGCAAGGACAGGGGGCCCCGGGGAGCTGTTTTTT.

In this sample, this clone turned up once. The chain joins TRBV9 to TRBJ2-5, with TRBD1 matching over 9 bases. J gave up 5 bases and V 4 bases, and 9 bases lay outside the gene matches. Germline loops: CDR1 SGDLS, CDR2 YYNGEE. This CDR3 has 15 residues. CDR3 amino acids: CASSPQTGGRETQYF. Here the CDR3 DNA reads TGTGCCAGCAGCCCACAAACAGGGGGCCGGGAGACCCAGTACTTC. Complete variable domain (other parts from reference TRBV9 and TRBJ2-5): DSGVTQTPKHLITATGQRVTLRCSPRSGDLSVYWYQQSLDQGLQFLIQYYNGEERAKGNILERFSAQQFPDLHSELNLSSLELGDSALYFCASSPQTGGRETQYFGPGTRLLVL.